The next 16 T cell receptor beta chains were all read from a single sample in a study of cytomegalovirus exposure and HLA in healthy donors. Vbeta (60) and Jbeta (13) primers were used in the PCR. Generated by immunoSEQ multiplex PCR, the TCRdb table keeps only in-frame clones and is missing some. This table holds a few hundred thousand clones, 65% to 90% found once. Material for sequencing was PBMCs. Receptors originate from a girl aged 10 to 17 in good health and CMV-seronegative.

The CDR3 nucleotides are TGTGCCAGCAGTTCCCCGGCAGGGGGCAACACTGAAGCTTTCTTT. It specifies CASSSPAGGNTEAFF. The chain links TRBV27 to TRBJ1-1, with 8 positions matching TRBD1. Germline V gene sequence: CDR1 MNHEY, CDR2 SMNVEV (reference sequence). This CDR3 is 15 amino acids long. With V trimmed by 4 bases and J by 2 bases, 6 bases remained unmatched.

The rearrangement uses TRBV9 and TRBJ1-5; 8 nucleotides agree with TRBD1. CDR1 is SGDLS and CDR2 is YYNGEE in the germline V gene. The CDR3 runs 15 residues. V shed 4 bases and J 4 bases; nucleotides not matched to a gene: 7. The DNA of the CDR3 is TGTGCCAGCAGCCCAGGGGGCAGCCGAAATCAGCCCCAGCATTTT. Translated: CASSPGGSRNQPQHF.

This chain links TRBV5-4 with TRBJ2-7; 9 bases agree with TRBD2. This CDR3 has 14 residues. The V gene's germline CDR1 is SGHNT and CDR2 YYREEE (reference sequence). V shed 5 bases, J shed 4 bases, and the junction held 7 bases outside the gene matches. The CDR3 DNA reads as TGTGCCAGCAGAGTGGGACTAGCAGATTACGAGCAGTACTTC. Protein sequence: CASRVGLADYEQYF.

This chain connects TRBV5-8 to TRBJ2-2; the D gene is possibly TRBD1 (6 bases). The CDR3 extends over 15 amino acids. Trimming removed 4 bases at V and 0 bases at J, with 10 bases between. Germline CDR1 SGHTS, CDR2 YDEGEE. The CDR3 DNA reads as TGTGCCAGCAGCCTGGGACAATCGAACACCGGGGAGCTGTTTTTT. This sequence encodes CASSLGQSNTGELFF.

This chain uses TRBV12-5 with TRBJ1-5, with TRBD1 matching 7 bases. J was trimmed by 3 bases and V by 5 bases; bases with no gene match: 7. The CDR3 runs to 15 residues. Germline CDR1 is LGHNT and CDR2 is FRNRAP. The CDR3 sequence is CASGIDREVNQPQHF. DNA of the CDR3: TGTGCTAGTGGTATAGACAGGGAAGTCAATCAGCCCCAGCATTTT.

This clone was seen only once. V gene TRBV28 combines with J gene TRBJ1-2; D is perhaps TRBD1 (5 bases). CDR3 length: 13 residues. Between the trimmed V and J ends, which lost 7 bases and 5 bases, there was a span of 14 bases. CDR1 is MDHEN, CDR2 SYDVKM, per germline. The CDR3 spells CASKGTAGYGYTF. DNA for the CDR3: TGTGCCAGCAAGGGGACGGCGGGGTATGGCTACACCTTC.

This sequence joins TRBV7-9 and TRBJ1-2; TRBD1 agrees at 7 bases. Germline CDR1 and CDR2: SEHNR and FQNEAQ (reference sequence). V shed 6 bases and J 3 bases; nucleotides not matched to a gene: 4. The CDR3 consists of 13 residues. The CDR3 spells CASRDTGDYGYTF. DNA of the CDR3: TGTGCCAGCAGGGATACAGGGGACTATGGCTACACCTTC.

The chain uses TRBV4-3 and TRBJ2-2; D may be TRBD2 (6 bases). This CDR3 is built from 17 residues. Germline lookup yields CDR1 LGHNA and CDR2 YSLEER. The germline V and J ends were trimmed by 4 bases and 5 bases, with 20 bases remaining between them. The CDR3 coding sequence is TGCGCCAGCAGCCCTCCATACTCGGACCGGGGGACCGGGGAGCTGTTTTTT. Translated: CASSPPYSDRGTGELFF.

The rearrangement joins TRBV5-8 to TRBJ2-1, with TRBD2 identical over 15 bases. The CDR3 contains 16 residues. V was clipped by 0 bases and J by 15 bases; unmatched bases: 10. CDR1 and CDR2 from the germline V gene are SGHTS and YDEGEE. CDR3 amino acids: CASSLAWTSGGGSRFF. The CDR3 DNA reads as TGTGCCAGCAGCTTGGCCTGGACTAGCGGGGGGGGGTCACGGTTCTTC.

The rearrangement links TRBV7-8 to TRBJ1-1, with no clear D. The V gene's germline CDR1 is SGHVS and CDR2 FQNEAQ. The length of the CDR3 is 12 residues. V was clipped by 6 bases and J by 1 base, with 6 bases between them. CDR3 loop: CASRHQNTEAFF. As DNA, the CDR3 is TGTGCCAGCAGACACCAGAACACTGAAGCTTTCTTT.

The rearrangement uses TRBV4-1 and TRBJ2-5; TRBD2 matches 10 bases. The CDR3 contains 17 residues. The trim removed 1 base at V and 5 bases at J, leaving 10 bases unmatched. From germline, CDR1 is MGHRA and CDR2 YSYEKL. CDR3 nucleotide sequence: TGCGCCAGCAGCCAAGGGAAGATAGCGGGGGGCGGGGAGACCCAGTACTTC. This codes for CASSQGKIAGGGETQYF.

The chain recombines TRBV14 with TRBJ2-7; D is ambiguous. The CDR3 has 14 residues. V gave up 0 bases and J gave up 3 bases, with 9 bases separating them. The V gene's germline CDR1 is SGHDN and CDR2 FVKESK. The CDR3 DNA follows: TGTGCCAGCAGCCAAGATCGACTCCACTACGAGCAGTACTTC. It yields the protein CASSQDRLHYEQYF.

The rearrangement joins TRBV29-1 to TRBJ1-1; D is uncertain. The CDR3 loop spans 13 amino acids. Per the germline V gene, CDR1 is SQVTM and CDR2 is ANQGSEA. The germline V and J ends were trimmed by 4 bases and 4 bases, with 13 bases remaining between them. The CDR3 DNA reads TGCAGCGTTGCCAGTCTGGGGAGCACTGAAGCTTTCTTT. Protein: CSVASLGSTEAFF.

CDR3 sequence reads: CASSFNPGAYGYTF. CDR3 nucleotide sequence: TGTGCCAGCAGTTTTAACCCAGGGGCCTATGGCTACACCTTC. The chain has TRBV28 and TRBJ1-2; D perhaps matches TRBD1 (6 bases). CDR1 is MDHEN and CDR2 is SYDVKM in the germline V gene. Trimming cost V 3 bases and J 4 bases, with 12 bases left between them. The length of the CDR3 is 14 residues.

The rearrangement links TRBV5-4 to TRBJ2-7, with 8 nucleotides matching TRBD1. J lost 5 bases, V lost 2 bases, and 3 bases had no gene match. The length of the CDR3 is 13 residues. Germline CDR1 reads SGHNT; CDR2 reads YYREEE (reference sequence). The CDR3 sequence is CASSLDRGNEQYF. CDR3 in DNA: TGTGCCAGCAGCTTAGACAGGGGCAACGAGCAGTACTTC.

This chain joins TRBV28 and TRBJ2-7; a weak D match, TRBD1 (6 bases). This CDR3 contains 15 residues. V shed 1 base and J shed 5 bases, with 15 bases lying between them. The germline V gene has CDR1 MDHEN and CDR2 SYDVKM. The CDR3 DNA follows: TGTGCCAGCAGTTTATTTACAGGGATTAGGGACGAGCAGTACTTC. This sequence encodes CASSLFTGIRDEQYF.